These 30 T cell receptor beta chains were sequenced from one sample in a study of molecular identifiers for immune sequencing clone quantification. TCRdb redid the calling of the PCR reads with MiXCR, one entry per CDR3 protein. The top ten clones hold roughly 0.77% of a sample with 460,000 or so distinct CDR3 sequences, about 25% of them seen once. The sequenced sample was naive CD8+ T cells from blood, with Jurkat cell RNA spiked in. Subset noted: FACS-sorted CD8+CD4-CCR7+CD45RA+ naive T cells. These receptors all stem from a human donor in good health. Some libraries in this study had Jurkat cell RNA spiked in.

The table lists this clonotype with a few counts. J is TRBJ1-3 and V is TRBV27; weak D call: TRBD1 (5 bases). V lost 3 bases and J lost 2, with 11 bases in between. This CDR3 is built from 15 residues. Germline V gene lookup returns CDR1 MNHEY and CDR2 SMNVEV (reference sequence). CDR3 nucleotides: TGTGCCAGCAGTTTTATGGGGACCCCTGGAAACACCATATATTTT. It specifies CASSFMGTPGNTIYF.

At least ten counts were recorded for this clonotype. The chain couples TRBV6-2 or TRBV6-3 to TRBJ2-3; tentatively, D is TRBD2 (5 bases). The CDR3 spans 16 residues. V lost 2 bases and J lost 2, with 14 bases in between. Germline assignment: CDR1 MNHEY and CDR2 SVGEGT. DNA for the CDR3: TGTGCCAGCAGTTACCTCCGGCTAGCCACCACAGATACGCAGTATTTT. Protein product: CASSYLRLATTDTQYF.

This clonotype was counted a few times. The chain carries TRBV15 and TRBJ1-4; D unresolved. The CDR3 is 15 amino acids. V lost 6 bases and J lost 1, with 12 bases in between. Germline CDR1 and CDR2: LNHNV and YYDKDF (reference sequence). CDR3 sequence (DNA): TGTGCCACCAGTGGGAGCCGCGGAACTAATGAAAAACTGTTTTTT. It is translated as CATSGSRGTNEKLFF.

This chain joins TRBV20-1 and TRBJ2-5; 9 bases line up with TRBD1. The germline CDR1 and CDR2 sequences are DFQATT and SNEGSKA (reference sequence). The CDR3 runs 14 residues. With 3 bases clipped from V and 4 bases from J, the junction kept 6 bases outside the gene matches. For the CDR3, the DNA is TGCAGTGCTAGCGGGACAGGGTATCGAGAGACCCAGTACTTC. Translated: CSASGTGYRETQYF.

CDR3 sequence reads: CASSPSPLAGDYEQYF. As DNA, the CDR3 is TGTGCCAGCAGCCCCAGCCCACTAGCGGGGGATTACGAGCAGTACTTC. The chain is built from TRBV13 and TRBJ2-7; 11 nucleotides align to TRBD2. From germline, CDR1 is PRHDT and CDR2 FYEKMQ (reference sequence). CDR3 length: 16 amino acids. V trimming: 5 bases; J trimming: 4 bases; junction bases outside the gene matches: 10. Filled out from reference TRBV13 and TRBJ2-7, the complete variable domain reads AAGVIQSPRHLIKEKRETATLKCYPIPRHDTVYWYQQGPGQDPQFLISFYEKMQSDKGSIPDRFSAQQFSDYHSELNMSSLELGDSALYFCASSPSPLAGDYEQYFGPGTRLTVT.

Points on this clonotype: Since a much larger clone is just one base distant, this may be a read error. This chain joins TRBV28 and TRBJ2-3; 7 nucleotides match TRBD1. Germline V lookup: CDR1 MDHEN, CDR2 SYDVKM. The CDR3 is made up of 16 amino acids. The trim removed 1 base at V and 1 base at J, leaving 5 bases unmatched. As DNA, the CDR3 is TGTGCCAGCAGTTTATATCAGGGGGTTGGCACAGATACGCAGTATTTT. Its translation: CASSLYQGVGTDTQYF.

This clonotype was seen many times. The rearrangement uses TRBV30 and TRBJ1-1, with D unclear. Deletions cut 8 bases from V and 0 bases from J, with 19 bases between. The germline CDR1 and CDR2 sequences are GTSNPN and SVGIG (reference sequence). The CDR3 runs to 15 residues. The CDR3 DNA reads TGTGCCCACGGCCCAGTGGATACAATGAACACTGAAGCTTTCTTT. Protein sequence: CAHGPVDTMNTEAFF.

This clonotype was counted between two and nine times. A read error may produce the germline difference seen at one junction end. The J gene is TRBJ2-3, the V gene TRBV9; D is undetermined. Germline lookup yields CDR1 SGDLS and CDR2 YYNGEE. The CDR3 extends over 14 amino acids. CDR3 residues: CASSPSGSTDMQYF. The CDR3, as DNA: TGTGCCAGCAGCCCATCCGGTAGCACAGATATGCAGTATTTT.

This clonotype was found many times. The rearrangement links TRBV5-1 to TRBJ2-7; no clear D. The CDR3 runs to 14 residues. Germline V lookup: CDR1 SGHRS, CDR2 YFSETQ. V dropped 8 bases and J dropped 0 bases, with 15 bases sitting between them. In DNA form, the CDR3 reads TGCGCCAGTACCTTATCGGTCAACTCCTACGAGCAGTACTTC. Translation: CASTLSVNSYEQYF.

The genes are TRBV27 and TRBJ1-1; 7 nucleotides match TRBD1. Germline V gene sequence: CDR1 MNHEY, CDR2 SMNVEV (reference sequence). J lost 4 bases, V lost 5 bases, and 4 bases had no gene match. The CDR3 runs to 13 residues. The CDR3 DNA sequence: TGTGCCAGCAGTGGACAGGAAACCACTGAAGCTTTCTTT. Its protein product is CASSGQETTEAFF.

The sample holds a few counts of this clonotype. This chain links TRBV13 with TRBJ1-5; maybe TRBD1 (5 bases). V was clipped by 1 base and J by 2 bases, with 12 bases between them. This CDR3 region has 16 residues. Germline CDR1 reads PRHDT; CDR2 reads FYEKMQ (reference sequence). This chain's CDR3 is CASSLERRGGNQPQHF. DNA of the CDR3: TGTGCCAGCAGCTTAGAAAGACGGGGCGGCAATCAGCCCCAGCATTTT.

As regards this clonotype: This may arise from a read error, as a much more abundant clone is one base away. The gene calls are TRBV10-3 and TRBJ2-7, with TRBD2 as a possible D gene (5 bases). V was cut by 4 bases and J by 11 bases, with 18 bases left in between. Per the germline V gene, CDR1 is ENHRY and CDR2 is SYGVKD. The CDR3 covers 13 residues. Here the CDR3 DNA reads TGTGCCATCAGTGGAACTCAAGGCGGGCTTGAGTACTTC. Its translation is CAISGTQGGLEYF.

This clonotype showed up just a few times. The chain couples TRBV19 to TRBJ1-2; D is possibly TRBD1 (6 bases). The CDR3 consists of 13 residues. The germline CDR1 and CDR2 sequences are LNHDA and SQIVND (reference sequence). V was pared by 3 bases and J by 8 bases, with 13 bases between. The chain's CDR3 is CASSIGGGNGYTF. The CDR3 DNA is TGTGCCAGTAGTATCGGCGGGGGCAACGGCTACACCTTC.

This clonotype was detected ten times or more. This chain links TRBV28 with TRBJ2-6, with D unresolved. The CDR3 has 18 amino acids. Looked up from germline, CDR1 is MDHEN and CDR2 is SYDVKM. The V end lost 6 bases, the J end lost 2 bases, and 20 bases lay between the germline ends. CDR3 amino acids: CASSLTLRVSAGANVLTF. The CDR3 DNA is TGTGCCAGCAGCCTAACCCTTCGTGTTTCAGCTGGGGCCAACGTCCTGACTTTC.

A few counts support this clonotype. CDR3 sequence: CASSGEGAAAEAFF. The CDR3 DNA reads as TGTGCCAGCAGTGGTGAGGGCGCAGCCGCTGAAGCTTTCTTT. This sequence joins TRBV27 and TRBJ1-1; D uncertain. V dropped 5 bases and J dropped 6 bases, with 16 bases sitting between them. CDR3 length: 14 residues. From germline, CDR1 is MNHEY and CDR2 SMNVEV (reference sequence).

The chain combines TRBV3-1 with TRBJ2-7; a possible D gene is TRBD1 (5 bases). CDR3 size: 12 residues. V gave up 3 bases and J gave up 6 bases, with 9 bases separating them. Per the germline V gene, CDR1 is LGHDT and CDR2 is YNNKEL (reference sequence). CDR3 DNA sequence: TGTGCCAGCAGCCAGGCAGGGTTCGAGCAGTACTTC. Residues: CASSQAGFEQYF.

This clonotype was seen many times. This rearrangement joins TRBV27 to TRBJ2-7; D may correspond to TRBD1 or TRBD2 (5 bases each). With 2 bases removed from V and 6 bases from J, the gap between germline ends came to 14 bases. This CDR3 has 14 amino acids. The V gene's germline CDR1 is MNHEY and CDR2 SMNVEV (reference sequence). The CDR3 loop is CASSLNHPGTEQYF. The CDR3 DNA is TGTGCCAGCAGTTTAAATCACCCAGGGACCGAGCAGTACTTC.

The rearrangement links TRBV19 to TRBJ1-6, with D possibly matching TRBD1 (5 bases). Trimming removed 0 bases from V and 6 bases from J, with 9 bases in between. Germline CDR1 is LNHDA and CDR2 is SQIVND (reference sequence). This CDR3 is 15 amino acids long. CDR3 region: CASSIDDSFNSPLHF. CDR3 sequence (DNA): TGTGCCAGTAGTATAGACGACAGCTTTAATTCACCCCTCCACTTT.

The chain combines TRBV7-8 with TRBJ2-1; D may match TRBD1 or TRBD2 (5 bases each). The CDR3 covers 21 residues. CDR1 SGHVS and CDR2 FQNEAQ come from the germline V gene. Trimming took off 2 bases at V and 4 bases at J, with 30 bases between the two ends. The CDR3 region is CASSLPGTGAHSSGPYNEQFF. Here the CDR3 DNA reads TGTGCCAGCAGCTTACCCGGGACCGGAGCCCACAGCTCGGGGCCTTACAATGAGCAGTTCTTC.

The gene calls are TRBV27 and TRBJ2-7; D gene ambiguous. The CDR3 has 14 residues. V lost 6 bases and J 2 bases, leaving 14 bases between the germline ends. The germline gives CDR1 MNHEY, CDR2 SMNVEV (reference sequence). DNA of the CDR3: TGTGCCAGCAGCCTACTAACTTCCCCCTACGAGCAGTACTTC. It specifies CASSLLTSPYEQYF.

This rearrangement joins TRBV29-1 to TRBJ2-7, with 7 bases lining up with TRBD1. Trimming took 1 base from V and 3 from J; bases not matched to a gene: 6. The germline gives CDR1 SQVTM, CDR2 ANQGSEA. The CDR3 has 14 residues. CDR3 region: CSVEVTGVGYEQYF. The DNA of the CDR3 is TGCAGCGTTGAAGTAACAGGGGTCGGCTACGAGCAGTACTTC.

The table lists this clonotype with many counts. The chain carries TRBV6-5 and TRBJ1-5; D remains unclear. This CDR3 is built from 13 residues. Germline V lookup: CDR1 MNHEY, CDR2 SVGAGI. V lost 6 bases and J lost 4, with 10 bases in between. CDR3 protein: CASSYGRNQPQHF. The CDR3 coding sequence is TGTGCCAGCAGCTACGGGAGAAATCAGCCCCAGCATTTT.

This clonotype came up a few times. The chain uses TRBV30 and TRBJ2-3, with D perhaps TRBD1 or TRBD2 (5 bases each). CDR3 length equals 14 residues. Germline CDR1 and CDR2: GTSNPN and SVGIG (reference sequence). V lost 0 bases and J lost 5, with 12 bases in between. DNA for the CDR3: TGTGCCTGGAGTGTAGGGGACGGGGAAGATACGCAGTATTTT. It is translated as CAWSVGDGEDTQYF.

This clonotype was seen a few times. V gene TRBV5-1 combines with J gene TRBJ2-7; 7 nucleotides align to TRBD2. CDR1 is SGHRS and CDR2 is YFSETQ in the germline V gene. V gave up 5 bases and J gave up 5 bases; unmatched junction bases: 13. This CDR3 is built from 15 residues. CDR3 in amino acids: CASRRDGGSRDEQYF. The CDR3 nucleotides are TGCGCCAGCAGACGGGATGGCGGGAGTCGCGACGAGCAGTACTTC.

This clonotype was observed many times. The chain uses TRBV27 and TRBJ1-5; D ambiguous. CDR1 is MNHEY, CDR2 SMNVEV, per germline (reference sequence). The CDR3 consists of 13 residues. V was trimmed by 5 bases and J by 3 bases, leaving 8 bases between them. CDR3 sequence: CASSPQPNQPQHF. The CDR3 nucleotides are TGTGCCAGCAGTCCTCAGCCCAATCAGCCCCAGCATTTT.

This chain uses TRBV27 with TRBJ2-7, with D tentatively TRBD1 (5 bases). Trimming cost V 5 bases and J 2 bases, with 10 bases left between them. In germline, CDR1 is MNHEY, CDR2 SMNVEV (reference sequence). The CDR3 has 13 amino acids. The CDR3 is CASSVGAAYEQYF. CDR3 DNA: TGTGCCAGCAGTGTAGGGGCAGCCTACGAGCAGTACTTC.

The chain combines TRBV4-3 with TRBJ2-1; tentatively, D is TRBD1 (5 bases). V gave up 3 bases and J gave up 12 bases, with 15 bases separating them. The CDR3 loop spans 13 amino acids. The germline gives CDR1 LGHNA, CDR2 YSLEER. The CDR3 DNA reads as TGCGCCAGCAGCCAGAGACGCCAAGGGGCGCAGTTCTTC. Its protein product is CASSQRRQGAQFF.

This clonotype was seen many times. The chain joins TRBV7-9 to TRBJ2-2; maybe TRBD2 (5 bases). The germline CDR1 and CDR2 sequences are SEHNR and FQNEAQ (reference sequence). V was cut by 5 bases and J by 3 bases, with 22 bases left in between. The CDR3 totals 18 residues. The CDR3 DNA sequence: TGTGCCAGCAGCGATTTTACAGAACCGGGATATTACACCGGGGAGCTGTTTTTT. Its translation is CASSDFTEPGYYTGELFF. Drawing the rest from reference TRBV7-9 and TRBJ2-2, the complete variable domain is DTGVSQNPRHKITKRGQNVTFRCDPISEHNRLYWYRQTLGQGPEFLTYFQNEAQLEKSRLLSDRFSAERPKGSFSTLEIQRTEQGDSAMYLCASSDFTEPGYYTGELFFGEGSRLTVL.

This clonotype was seen a handful of times. The V and J genes are TRBV6-1 and TRBJ2-7; D is ambiguous. CDR3 length: 15 amino acids. V shed 3 bases and J shed 4 bases, with 16 bases lying between them. Germline CDR1 is MNHNS and CDR2 is SASEGT. As DNA, the CDR3 is TGTGCCAGCAGTGAGTCGGCAGGATCTGTATACGAGCAGTACTTC. As protein: CASSESAGSVYEQYF.

This clonotype was picked up many times. The chain links TRBV6-2 or TRBV6-3 to TRBJ1-3; D remains ambiguous. This CDR3 has 16 residues. V was shortened by 0 bases and J by 0 bases, with 9 bases between the two germline ends. The germline V gene encodes CDR1 MNHEY and CDR2 SVGEGT. The CDR3, as DNA: TGTGCCAGCAGTTACTCCGCTGACGACTCTGGAAACACCATATATTTT. Translating gives CASSYSADDSGNTIYF.